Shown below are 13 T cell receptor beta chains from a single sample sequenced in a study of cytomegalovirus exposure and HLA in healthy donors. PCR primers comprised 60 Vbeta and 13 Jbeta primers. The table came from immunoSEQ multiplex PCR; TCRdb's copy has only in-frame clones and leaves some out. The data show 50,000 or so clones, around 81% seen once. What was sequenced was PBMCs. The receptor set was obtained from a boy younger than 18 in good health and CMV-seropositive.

The DNA of the CDR3 is TGTGCCAGCAGCTGGCAGGGAAGGAATTACGAGCAGTACTTC. This encodes CASSWQGRNYEQYF. The chain carries TRBV7-2 and TRBJ2-7; the D gene is possibly TRBD1 (5 bases). This CDR3 region has 14 residues. Germline V gene lookup returns CDR1 SGHTA and CDR2 FQGNSA. The V end was cut by 4 bases, the J end by 4 bases, with 14 bases between.

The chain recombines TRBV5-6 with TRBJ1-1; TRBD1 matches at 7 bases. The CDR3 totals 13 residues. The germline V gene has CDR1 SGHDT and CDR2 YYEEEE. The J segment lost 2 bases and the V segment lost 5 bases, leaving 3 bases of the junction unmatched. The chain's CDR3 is CASRGQTNTEAFF. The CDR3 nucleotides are TGTGCCAGCAGGGGACAGACCAACACTGAAGCTTTCTTT.

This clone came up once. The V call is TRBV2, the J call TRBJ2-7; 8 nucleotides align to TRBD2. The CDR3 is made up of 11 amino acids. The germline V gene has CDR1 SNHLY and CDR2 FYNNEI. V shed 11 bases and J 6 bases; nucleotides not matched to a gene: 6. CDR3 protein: CARRAGGEQYF. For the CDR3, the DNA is TGTGCCCGCCGCGCGGGAGGCGAGCAGTACTTC.

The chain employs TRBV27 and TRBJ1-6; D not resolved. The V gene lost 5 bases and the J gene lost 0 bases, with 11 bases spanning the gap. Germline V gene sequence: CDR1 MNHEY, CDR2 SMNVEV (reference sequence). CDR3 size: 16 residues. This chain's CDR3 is CASSPIGSSYNSPLHF. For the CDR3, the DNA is TGTGCCAGCAGTCCAATTGGTAGCTCCTATAATTCACCCCTCCACTTT.

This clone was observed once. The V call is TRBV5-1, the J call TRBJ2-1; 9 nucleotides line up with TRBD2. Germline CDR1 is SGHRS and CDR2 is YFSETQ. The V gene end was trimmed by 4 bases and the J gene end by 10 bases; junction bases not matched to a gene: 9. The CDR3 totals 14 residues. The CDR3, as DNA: TGCGCCAGCAGCCCGGGACTAGCCCTTGGGGAGCAGTTCTTC. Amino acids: CASSPGLALGEQFF.

This CDR3 reads CASSYSGGNTGELFF. The CDR3, as DNA: TGTGCCAGCAGCTACAGCGGGGGGAACACCGGGGAGCTGTTTTTT. The J gene is TRBJ2-2, the V gene TRBV7-2, with 8 bases fitting TRBD2. Germline V lookup: CDR1 SGHTA, CDR2 FQGNSA. The J segment lost 1 base and the V segment lost 4 bases, leaving 2 bases of the junction unmatched. The CDR3 is 15 amino acids.

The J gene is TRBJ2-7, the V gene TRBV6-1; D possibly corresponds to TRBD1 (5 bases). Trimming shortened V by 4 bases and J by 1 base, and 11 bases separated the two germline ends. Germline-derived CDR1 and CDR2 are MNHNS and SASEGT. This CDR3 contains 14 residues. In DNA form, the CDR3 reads TGTGCCAGCAGTGTTTCAGGGAAGTCCTACGAGCAGTACTTC. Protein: CASSVSGKSYEQYF.

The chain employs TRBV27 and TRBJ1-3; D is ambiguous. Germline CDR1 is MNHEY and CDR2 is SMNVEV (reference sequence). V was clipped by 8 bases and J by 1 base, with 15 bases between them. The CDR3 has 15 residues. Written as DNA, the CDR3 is TGTGCCAGCGCAGATTCCATTATATCTGGAAACACCATATATTTT. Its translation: CASADSIISGNTIYF.

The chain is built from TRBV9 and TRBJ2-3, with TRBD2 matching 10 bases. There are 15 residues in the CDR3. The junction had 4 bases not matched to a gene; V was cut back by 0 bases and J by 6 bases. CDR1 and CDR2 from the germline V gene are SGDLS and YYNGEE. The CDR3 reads CASSVERGGPDTQYF. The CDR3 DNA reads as TGTGCCAGCAGCGTAGAGCGGGGGGGCCCCGATACGCAGTATTTT.

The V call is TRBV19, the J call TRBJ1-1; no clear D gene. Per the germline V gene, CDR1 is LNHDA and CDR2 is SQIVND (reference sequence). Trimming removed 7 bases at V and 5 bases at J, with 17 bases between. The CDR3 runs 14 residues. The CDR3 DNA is TGTGCCAGTACTTTGATAGGGAGTGGTACTGAAGCTTTCTTT. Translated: CASTLIGSGTEAFF.

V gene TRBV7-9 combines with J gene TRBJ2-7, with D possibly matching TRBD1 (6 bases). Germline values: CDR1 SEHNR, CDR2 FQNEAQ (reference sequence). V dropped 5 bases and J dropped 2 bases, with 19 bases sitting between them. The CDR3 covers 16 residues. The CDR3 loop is CASSQGTALPTYEQYF. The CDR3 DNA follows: TGTGCCAGCAGCCAGGGGACCGCTCTACCAACCTACGAGCAGTACTTC. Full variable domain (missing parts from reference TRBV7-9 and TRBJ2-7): DTGVSQNPRHKITKRGQNVTFRCDPISEHNRLYWYRQTLGQGPEFLTYFQNEAQLEKSRLLSDRFSAERPKGSFSTLEIQRTEQGDSAMYLCASSQGTALPTYEQYFGPGTRLTVT.

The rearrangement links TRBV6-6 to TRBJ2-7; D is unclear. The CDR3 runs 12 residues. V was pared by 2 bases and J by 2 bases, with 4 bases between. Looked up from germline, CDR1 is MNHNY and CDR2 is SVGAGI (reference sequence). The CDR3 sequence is CASSYQTYEQYF. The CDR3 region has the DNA TGTGCCAGCAGTTACCAAACCTACGAGCAGTACTTC.

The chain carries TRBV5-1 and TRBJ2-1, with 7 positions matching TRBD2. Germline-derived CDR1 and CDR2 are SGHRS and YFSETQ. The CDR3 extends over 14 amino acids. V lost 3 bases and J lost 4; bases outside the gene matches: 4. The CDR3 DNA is TGCGCCAGCAGCTCCACGGGGGGATACAATGAGCAGTTCTTC. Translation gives CASSSTGGYNEQFF. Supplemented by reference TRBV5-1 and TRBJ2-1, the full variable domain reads KAGVTQTPRYLIKTRGQQVTLSCSPISGHRSVSWYQQTPGQGLQFLFEYFSETQRNKGNFPGRFSGRQFSNSRSEMNVSTLELGDSALYLCASSSTGGYNEQFFGPGTRLTVL.